The clone carrying this T cell receptor (beta chain) has a single count. The CDR3 length is 14 residues. V was pared by 3 bases and J by 7 bases, with 7 bases of the junction left unmatched. CDR1 is SGDLS and CDR2 is YYNGEE in the germline V gene. This entry is derived from a study of blood T cell repertoires in COVID-19. Methods used by the authors: The assay estimated nucleated cells by amplifying reference gene primers. Sequenced by immunoSEQ multiplex PCR; TCRdb stores in-frame clones only, minus some. Clone size and the V and J calls come from that table; the DNA yielded D and trimming. Here the sample spans 300,000 or so clones, around 87% being singletons.

The clonotype comes from a man between 65 and 80 years old with acute or convalescent COVID-19. The rearrangement uses TRBV9 and TRBJ2-1; 7 bases fit TRBD2. The specimen was peripheral blood. The CDR3 loop is CASSGPGLVNEQFF. In nucleotides, the CDR3 is TGTGCCAGCAGCGGGCCTGGACTAGTTAATGAGCAGTTCTTC.